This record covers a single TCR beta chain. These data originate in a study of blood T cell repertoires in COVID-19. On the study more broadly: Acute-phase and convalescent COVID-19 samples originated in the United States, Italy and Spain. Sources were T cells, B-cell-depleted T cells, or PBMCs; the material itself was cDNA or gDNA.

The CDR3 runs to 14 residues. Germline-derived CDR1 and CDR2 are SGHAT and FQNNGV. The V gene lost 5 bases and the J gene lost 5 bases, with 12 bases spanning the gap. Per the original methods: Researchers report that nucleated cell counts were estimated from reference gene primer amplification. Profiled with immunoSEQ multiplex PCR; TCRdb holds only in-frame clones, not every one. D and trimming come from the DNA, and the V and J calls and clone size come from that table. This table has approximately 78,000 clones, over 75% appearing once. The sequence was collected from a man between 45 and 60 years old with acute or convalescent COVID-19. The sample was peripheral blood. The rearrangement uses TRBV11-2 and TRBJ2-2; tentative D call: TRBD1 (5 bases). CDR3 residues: CASSTRVQTGELFF. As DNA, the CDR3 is TGTGCCAGCAGCACCAGGGTACAAACCGGGGAGCTGTTTTTT.